The 14 T cell receptor beta chains reported below all come from one sample, sequenced in a study of blood T cell repertoires in COVID-19. TCRdb's copy holds only in-frame clones and misses some; the assay was immunoSEQ multiplex PCR. The table has 230,000 or so clones, about 79% seen once. Specimen: peripheral blood. The receptors stem from a man aged 40-49 years who had recovered from COVID-19.

The gene calls are TRBV7-9 and TRBJ2-3; perhaps TRBD2 as D (6 bases). Trimming shortened V by 6 bases and J by 3 bases, and 22 bases separated the two germline ends. The CDR3 sequence is 17 residues long. Germline CDR1 and CDR2: SEHNR and FQNEAQ (reference sequence). The CDR3 nucleotides read TGTGCCAGCAGACCCTCTAGCTACCGGGAGAAAACAGATACGCAGTATTTT. Translating gives CASRPSSYREKTDTQYF.

The CDR3: CASSLDLSGWDGYTF. CDR3 bases: TGTGCCAGCAGCTTAGATCTTTCAGGGTGGGATGGCTACACCTTC. The chain combines TRBV11-2 with TRBJ1-2, with D maybe TRBD1 (5 bases). Germline-derived CDR1 and CDR2 are SGHAT and FQNNGV. V lost 0 bases, J lost 6 bases, and 14 bases lay in between. The CDR3 is 15 residues long. Looking up the rest from reference TRBV11-2 and TRBJ1-2 gives the full variable domain: EAGVAQSPRYKIIEKRQSVAFWCNPISGHATLYWYQQILGQGPKLLIQFQNNGVVDDSQLPKDRFSAERLKGVDSTLKIQPAKLEDSAVYLCASSLDLSGWDGYTFGSGTRLTVV.

CDR3 sequence (DNA): TGCGCCAGCAGAGGACTAGCGGGAGCCCTTGACTCCTACAATGAGCAGTTCTTC. Its translation: CASRGLAGALDSYNEQFF. The J gene is TRBJ2-1, the V gene TRBV5-1; 13 bases are shared with TRBD2. The CDR3 is made up of 18 amino acids. V lost 5 bases to trimming and J lost 0 bases; unmatched junction nucleotides: 8. Looked up from germline, CDR1 is SGHRS and CDR2 is YFSETQ.

This chain uses TRBV11-2 with TRBJ1-1, with D maybe TRBD1 (5 bases). This CDR3 region has 14 residues. V dropped 5 bases and J dropped 4 bases, with 14 bases sitting between them. Germline values: CDR1 SGHAT, CDR2 FQNNGV. The DNA of the CDR3 is TGTGCCAGCAGCCCCCGGGGGTGGGTCACTGAAGCTTTCTTT. Translating it yields CASSPRGWVTEAFF.

V is TRBV19 and J is TRBJ2-1; TRBD2 aligns across 7 bases. Germline assignment: CDR1 LNHDA and CDR2 SQIVND (reference sequence). The CDR3 contains 16 residues. V was clipped by 9 bases and J by 8 bases; unmatched bases: 19. The CDR3 protein is CASEEREGHNIDEQFF. CDR3 nucleotide sequence: TGTGCCAGCGAGGAGAGGGAGGGCCATAATATCGATGAGCAGTTCTTC.

This rearrangement joins TRBV7-9 to TRBJ2-1, with D tentatively TRBD2 (7 bases). Trimming took 8 bases from V and 6 from J, leaving 14 bases between them. This CDR3 has 13 amino acids. From germline, CDR1 is SEHNR and CDR2 FQNEAQ (reference sequence). The CDR3 nucleotides are TGTGCCAGCGGGCGCCGGGGGGCCAATGAGCAGTTCTTC. This gives the protein CASGRRGANEQFF.

This chain connects TRBV5-1 to TRBJ1-3; D is possibly TRBD1 (6 bases). V lost 4 bases and J lost 1, with 18 bases in between. This CDR3 comprises 17 residues. Germline V gene data show CDR1 as SGHRS and CDR2 as YFSETQ. CDR3 protein: CASSLGGTTASGNTIYF. In DNA form, the CDR3 reads TGCGCCAGCAGCCTGGGAGGGACAACAGCTTCTGGAAACACCATATATTTT.

V usage is TRBV14 and J usage is TRBJ2-5; 7 nucleotides line up with TRBD1. CDR1 SGHDN and CDR2 FVKESK come from the germline V gene. With V trimmed by 5 bases and J by 2 bases, 8 bases remained unmatched. The CDR3 is made up of 15 amino acids. The DNA for the CDR3 is TGTGCCAGCAGCTACGGGACAGTACTACAAGAGACCCAGTACTTC. The encoded protein is CASSYGTVLQETQYF.

The V and J genes are TRBV29-1 and TRBJ2-2, with TRBD1 matching over 11 bases. The CDR3 totals 16 residues. Germline V gene sequence: CDR1 SQVTM, CDR2 ANQGSEA. The ends lost 0 bases at V and 6 bases at J; junction bases unmatched: 6. The CDR3 is CSVEDLGTGGPGELFF. The CDR3 DNA sequence: TGCAGCGTTGAAGATCTAGGGACAGGGGGTCCCGGGGAGCTGTTTTTT.

The chain uses TRBV21-1 and TRBJ2-1; no check of the table's D call, TRBD1, against the DNA was made. TRBV21-1 has pseudogene status. The CDR3 runs 16 residues. The CDR3 DNA is TGTGCCAGCAGCAGACCGGGACAGGGGGCCGACAATGAGCAGTTCTTC. It specifies CASSRPGQGADNEQFF.

The J gene is TRBJ2-7, the V gene TRBV6-5, with TRBD2 matching over 13 bases. The V gene end was trimmed by 4 bases and the J gene end by 4 bases; junction bases not matched to a gene: 4. CDR1 MNHEY and CDR2 SVGAGI come from the germline V gene. The CDR3 length is 15 residues. CDR3 DNA sequence: TGTGCCAGCAGTTCCTGGACTAGCGGGAGATACGAGCAGTACTTC. Amino acid sequence: CASSSWTSGRYEQYF.

The rearrangement links TRBV7-8 to TRBJ1-6; the D gene is possibly TRBD1 (6 bases). CDR1 and CDR2 (germline): SGHVS, FQNEAQ. This CDR3 has 14 amino acids. V lost 4 bases and J lost 10, with 14 bases in between. CDR3 sequence (DNA): TGTGCCAGCAGCTCCGGACAGTCTGGGTCACCCCTCCACTTT. This codes for CASSSGQSGSPLHF. Full variable domain (missing parts from reference TRBV7-8 and TRBJ1-6): GAGVSQSPRYKVAKRGQDVALRCDPISGHVSLFWYQQALGQGPEFLTYFQNEAQLDKSGLPSDRFFAERPEGSVSTLKIQRTQQEDSAVYLCASSSGQSGSPLHFGNGTRLTVT.

The chain carries TRBV7-9 and TRBJ1-2; TRBD1 aligns across 10 bases. CDR3 size: 13 residues. CDR1 and CDR2 (germline): SEHNR, FQNEAQ (reference sequence). Trimming removed 4 bases from V and 6 bases from J; junction bases left unmatched: 2. The CDR3 is CASSWGQGNGYTF. The CDR3 DNA reads TGTGCCAGCAGCTGGGGACAGGGGAATGGCTACACCTTC.

The chain joins TRBV6-5 to TRBJ1-2; 8 bases fit TRBD1. The CDR3 spans 15 residues. Looked up from germline, CDR1 is MNHEY and CDR2 is SVGAGI. V was pared by 4 bases and J by 4 bases, with 8 bases of the junction left unmatched. The DNA of the CDR3 is TGTGCCAGCAGTTCGAACCGACAGGGGAGCTATGGCTACACCTTC. It encodes CASSSNRQGSYGYTF.